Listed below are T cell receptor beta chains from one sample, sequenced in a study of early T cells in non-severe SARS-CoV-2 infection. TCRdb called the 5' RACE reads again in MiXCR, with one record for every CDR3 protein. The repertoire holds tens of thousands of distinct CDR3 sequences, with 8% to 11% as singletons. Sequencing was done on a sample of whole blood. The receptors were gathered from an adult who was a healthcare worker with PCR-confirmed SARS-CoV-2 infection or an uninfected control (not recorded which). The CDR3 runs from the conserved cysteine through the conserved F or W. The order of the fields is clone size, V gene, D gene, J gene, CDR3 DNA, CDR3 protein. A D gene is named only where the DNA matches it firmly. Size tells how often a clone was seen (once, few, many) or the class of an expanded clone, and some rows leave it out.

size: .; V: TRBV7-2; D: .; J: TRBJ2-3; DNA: TGTGCCAGCTTGCGGGATGCCCCCACAGATACGCAGTATTTT; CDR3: CASLRDAPTDTQYF
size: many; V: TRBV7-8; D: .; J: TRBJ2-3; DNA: TGTGCCAGCAGCCCCCGGGAAAGGGCCGCAGATACGCAGTATTTT; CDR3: CASSPRERAADTQYF
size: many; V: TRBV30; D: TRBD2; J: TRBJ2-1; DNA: TGTGCCTGGAGTGTGGGACTAGTAGGGTCCGGTGAGCAGTTCTTC; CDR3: CAWSVGLVGSGEQFF
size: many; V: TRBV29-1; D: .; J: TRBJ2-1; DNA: TGCAGCGTTGATTCCCAGAGCAATGAGCAGTTCTTC; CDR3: CSVDSQSNEQFF
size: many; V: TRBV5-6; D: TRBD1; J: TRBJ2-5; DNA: TGTGCCAGCAGCTTTCCTGACAGGGGGCTAGAGACCCAGTACTTC; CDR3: CASSFPDRGLETQYF
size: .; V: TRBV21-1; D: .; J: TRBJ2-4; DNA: TGTGCCAGCAGCAAAGAGGCGCAAGCCAAAAACATTCAGTACTTC; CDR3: CASSKEAQAKNIQYF
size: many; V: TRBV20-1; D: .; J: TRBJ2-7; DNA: TGCAGTGCTGTTCGGGACACCTACTCCTACGAGCAGTACTTC; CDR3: CSAVRDTYSYEQYF
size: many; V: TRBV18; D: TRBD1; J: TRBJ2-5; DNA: TGTGCCAGCTCACCTCTTCCCGGGGACAGCCAAGAGACCCAGTACTTC; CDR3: CASSPLPGDSQETQYF
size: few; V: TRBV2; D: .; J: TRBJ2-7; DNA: TGTGCCAGCAGTGCGGGTGGGTCCCTCTCCTACGAGCAGTACTTC; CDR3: CASSAGGSLSYEQYF
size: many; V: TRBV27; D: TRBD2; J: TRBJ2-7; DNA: TGTGCCAGCAGTACGCTCGGACTAGCGGGAGGGATTAACGAGCAGTACTTC; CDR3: CASSTLGLAGGINEQYF
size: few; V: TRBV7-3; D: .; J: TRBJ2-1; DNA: TGTGCCAGCAGCTTTGCCGCAGAGAATGAGCAGTTCTTC; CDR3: CASSFAAENEQFF
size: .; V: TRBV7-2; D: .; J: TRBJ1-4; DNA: TGTGCCAGCAGCCCTGACCACAACAGCGCAACTAATGAAAAACTGTTTTTT; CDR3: CASSPDHNSATNEKLFF
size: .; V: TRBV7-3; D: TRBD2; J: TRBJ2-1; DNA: TGTGCCAGCAGCTTAAAGGGGGGAGGACTAGCGGGAAGCGGTGAGCAGTTCTTC; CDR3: CASSLKGGGLAGSGEQFF
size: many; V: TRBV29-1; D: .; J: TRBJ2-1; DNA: TGCAGCGTGGAACATGGACAGCTGGACAATGAGCAGTTCTTC; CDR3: CSVEHGQLDNEQFF
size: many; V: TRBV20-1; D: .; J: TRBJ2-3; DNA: TGCAGTGCCCTGGACCGTCCGAAGGGCACAGATACGCAGTATTTT; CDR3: CSALDRPKGTDTQYF
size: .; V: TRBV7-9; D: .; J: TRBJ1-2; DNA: TGTGCCAGCAGCTTCAGGGCGGGGATGACTAACTATGGCTACACCTTC; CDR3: CASSFRAGMTNYGYTF
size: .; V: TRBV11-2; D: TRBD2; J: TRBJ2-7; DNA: TGTGCCAGCAGCTCCATCCGAAGCGGGGACTACGAGCAGTACTTC; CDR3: CASSSIRSGDYEQYF
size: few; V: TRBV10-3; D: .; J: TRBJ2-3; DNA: TGTGCCATCAGTGGCTATCCAGGGCCCCCGGACTCAGATACGCAGTATTTT; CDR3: CAISGYPGPPDSDTQYF
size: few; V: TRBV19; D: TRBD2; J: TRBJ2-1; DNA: TGTGCCAGTAGTCTCCGGGGTAGCGGGAGGAGCGATGAGCAGTTCTTC; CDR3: CASSLRGSGRSDEQFF
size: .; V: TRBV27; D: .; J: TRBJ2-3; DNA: TGTGCCAGCAGCCCCAAACCCCCGGGTTCCTTTCGGCCAGATACGCAGTATTTT; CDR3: CASSPKPPGSFRPDTQYF
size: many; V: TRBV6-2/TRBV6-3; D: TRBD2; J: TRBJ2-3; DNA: TGTGCCAGCAGTTACGCAGGGACTAGCGGCACAGATACGCAGTATTTT; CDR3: CASSYAGTSGTDTQYF
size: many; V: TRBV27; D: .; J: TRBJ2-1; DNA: TGTGCCAGCAGTTTATCGCCTGACTACAATGAGCAGTTCTTC; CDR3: CASSLSPDYNEQFF
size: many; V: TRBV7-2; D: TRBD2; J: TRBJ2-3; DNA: TGTGCCAGCAGCTTAGCACTAGCGGGAGTTAGCGTTACGCAGTATTTT; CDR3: CASSLALAGVSVTQYF
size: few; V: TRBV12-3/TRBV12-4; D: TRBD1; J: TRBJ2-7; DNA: TGTGCCAGCAGCACCGGGACAGGGCTCCTCGAGCAGTACTTC; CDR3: CASSTGTGLLEQYF
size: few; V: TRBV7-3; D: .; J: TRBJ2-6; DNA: TGTGCCAGCAGCTTAAACGGCGGGGCCAACGTCCTGACTTTC; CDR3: CASSLNGGANVLTF
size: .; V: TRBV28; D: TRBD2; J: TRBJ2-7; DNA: TGTGCCAGCAGTCCTGATAGCGGGAGGCCCTACGAGCAGTACTTC; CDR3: CASSPDSGRPYEQYF
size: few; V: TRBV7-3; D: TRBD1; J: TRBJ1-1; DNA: TGTGCCAGCAGCTCCGGACAGGGGGCTTGGACTGAAGCTTTCTTT; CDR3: CASSSGQGAWTEAFF
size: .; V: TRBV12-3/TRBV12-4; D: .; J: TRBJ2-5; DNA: TGTGCCAACAATCCACAGGGTTCGGAGACCCAGTACTTC; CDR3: CANNPQGSETQYF
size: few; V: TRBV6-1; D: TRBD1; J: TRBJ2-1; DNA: TGTGCCAGCAGTGAAGAAGGACAGGCTTACAATGAGCAGTTCTTC; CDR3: CASSEEGQAYNEQFF
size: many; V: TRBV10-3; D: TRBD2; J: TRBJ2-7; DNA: TGTGCCATCAGAGATAGGGCTAGCGGGAGTAAGAAGCAGTACTTC; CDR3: CAIRDRASGSKKQYF
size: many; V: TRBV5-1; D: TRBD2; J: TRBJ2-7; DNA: TGCGCCAGCAGCGGGGGGGCCTACGAGCAGTACTTC; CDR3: CASSGGAYEQYF
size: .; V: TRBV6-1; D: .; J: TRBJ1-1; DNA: TGTGCCAGCAGTGCGTTACAGGTTATGAACACTGAAGCTTTCTTT; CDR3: CASSALQVMNTEAFF
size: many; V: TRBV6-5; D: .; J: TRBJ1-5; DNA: TGTGCCAGCAGCCAAACCCGGGAGAGCAATCAGCCCCAGCATTTT; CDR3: CASSQTRESNQPQHF
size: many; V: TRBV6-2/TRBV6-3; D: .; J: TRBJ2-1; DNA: TGTGCCAGCACCCGGCGTGGCTCCTCCTACAATGAGCAGTTCTTC; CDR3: CASTRRGSSYNEQFF
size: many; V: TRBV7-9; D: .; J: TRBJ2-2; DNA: TGTGCCAGCAGCTTCTCCGCTCCCGCCGGGGAGCTGTTTTTT; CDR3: CASSFSAPAGELFF
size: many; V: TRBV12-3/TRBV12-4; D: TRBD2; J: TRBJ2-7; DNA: TGTGCCAGTTCTTGGACTAGCGGGAGTAACCTAGGTGAGCAGTACTTC; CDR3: CASSWTSGSNLGEQYF
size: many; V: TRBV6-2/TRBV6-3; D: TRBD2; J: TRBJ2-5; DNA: TGTGCCAGCAGAGCGGGAGGCCAAGGAGAGACCCAGTACTTC; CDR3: CASRAGGQGETQYF
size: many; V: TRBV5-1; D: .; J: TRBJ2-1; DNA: TGCGCCAGCAGTAACCGGGGTTACTCGAATGAGCAGTTCTTC; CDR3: CASSNRGYSNEQFF
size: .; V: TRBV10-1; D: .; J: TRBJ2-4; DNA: TGCGCCAGCAGTCTCAAGCCGGACATTCAGTACTTC; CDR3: CASSLKPDIQYF
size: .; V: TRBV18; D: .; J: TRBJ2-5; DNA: TGTGCCAGCTCAGCACCTTCGTACCAAGAGACCCAGTACTTC; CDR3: CASSAPSYQETQYF
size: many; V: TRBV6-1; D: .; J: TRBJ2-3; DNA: TGTGCCAGCGGACCCTCCCCCGGGACTAGCACAGATACGCAGTATTTT; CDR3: CASGPSPGTSTDTQYF
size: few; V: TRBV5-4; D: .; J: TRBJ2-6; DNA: TGTGCCAGCAGCCCCTTGCAGGGCTTTAGCTCTGGGGCCAACGTCCTGACTTTC; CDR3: CASSPLQGFSSGANVLTF
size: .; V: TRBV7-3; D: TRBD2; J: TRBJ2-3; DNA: TGTGCCAGCAGCCGTTTAGCGGGAGGTCAAGATACGCAGTATTTT; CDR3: CASSRLAGGQDTQYF
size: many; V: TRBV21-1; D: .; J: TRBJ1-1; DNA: TGTGCCAGCAGCTACGGGGGAGGGACCAGCACTGAAGCTTTCTTT; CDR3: CASSYGGGTSTEAFF
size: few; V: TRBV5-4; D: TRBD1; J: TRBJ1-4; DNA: TGTGCCAGCAGCGCCAGGGACAGACAGAATGAAAAACTGTTTTTT; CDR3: CASSARDRQNEKLFF
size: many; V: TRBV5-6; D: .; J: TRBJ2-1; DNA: TGTGCCAGCAGCTTGGTGGCGGGACCCTTCCAGTTCTTC; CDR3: CASSLVAGPFQFF
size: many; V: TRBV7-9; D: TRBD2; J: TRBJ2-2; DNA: TGTGCCAGCAGCTTAGCCATCTCAGGACTAGCGGATCACACCGGGGAGCTGTTTTTT; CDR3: CASSLAISGLADHTGELFF
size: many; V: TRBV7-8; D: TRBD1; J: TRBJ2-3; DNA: TGTGCCAGCAGCTTAGGGCAGGGGGCGCAGGGTACGCAGTATTTT; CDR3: CASSLGQGAQGTQYF
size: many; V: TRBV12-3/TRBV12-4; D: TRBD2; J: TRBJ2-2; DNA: TGTGCTTTCTCCGGGACTAGCGGGAGTTGGAACACCGGGGAGCTGTTTTTT; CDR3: CAFSGTSGSWNTGELFF
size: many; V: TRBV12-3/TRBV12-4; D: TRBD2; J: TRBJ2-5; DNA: TGTGCCAGCAGTCCCCTAGCGGGAGTGGTGCAAGAGACCCAGTACTTC; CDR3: CASSPLAGVVQETQYF